This T cell receptor beta chain was recovered during a study of shared clonotypes between healthy human individuals. Turning to this clone: Its antigen remains unknown.

General study results and limits: A handful of donors held about 4.5% of naive CD4 clonotypes in common.

Replicate PCRs for sorted subsets used around 200 ng DNA; this equaled 25,000 to 35,000 T cell genomes. Original methodology: ImmunoSEQ output lacked quality scores and full-length reads, limiting matched filtering. The data were produced by immunoSEQ multiplex PCR, yet TCRdb's version contains in-frame clones alone and is incomplete. The DNA gave D and trimming, while V, J and clone size come from that table. The sample includes approximately 530,000 clones, about 96% of them seen just once. After removal of 4 bases from V and 1 base from J, the junction contained 4 bases not matched to a gene. CDR3 length equals 15 residues. Germline V gene sequence: CDR1 SGHNT, CDR2 YYREEE (reference sequence). A CD45RA+ naive subset and a CD45RA-negative memory subset were split from CD4+ cells.

Sequenced input: naive CD4+ T cells sorted from blood. As to subset: CD45RA+ positively selected. This receptor was identified in a woman aged 25 to 39 in good health. J is TRBJ2-1 and V is TRBV5-4; TRBD1 agrees at 8 bases. The CDR3 protein is CASSQDRGSYNEQFF. The CDR3 DNA follows: TGTGCCAGCAGCCAAGACAGGGGTTCCTACAATGAGCAGTTCTTC.